This TCR beta chain stems from a study of blood T cell repertoires in COVID-19. Study details: The United States, Italy and Spain provided the acute and convalescent COVID-19 samples. Nucleic acid was either cDNA or gDNA, and it came from T cells, B-cell-depleted T cells, or PBMCs.

Source study methods: Nucleated cell counts were estimated from reference gene primer amplification. Only in-frame clones appear in the TCRdb table, and some are missing; sequencing was by immunoSEQ multiplex PCR. The DNA was the basis for D and trimming; V, J and clone size are from that table. The table lists 120,000 to 150,000 clones, 85% to 90% of them singletons, with approximately 9.9% in the top ten. V lost 1 base to trimming and J lost 11 bases; unmatched junction nucleotides: 6. The CDR3 has 15 amino acids. Germline CDR1 is MGHRA and CDR2 is YSYEKL. The sequencing sample was made of peripheral blood. The chain couples TRBV4-1 to TRBJ2-1; TRBD2 agrees at 12 bases. This clonotype was obtained from a woman of 80 years or more with acute or convalescent COVID-19. In DNA, the CDR3 is TGCGCCAGCAGCCAAGGGGAACTAGCGGGGGGCCAGCAGTTCTTC. Its translation: CASSQGELAGGQQFF.